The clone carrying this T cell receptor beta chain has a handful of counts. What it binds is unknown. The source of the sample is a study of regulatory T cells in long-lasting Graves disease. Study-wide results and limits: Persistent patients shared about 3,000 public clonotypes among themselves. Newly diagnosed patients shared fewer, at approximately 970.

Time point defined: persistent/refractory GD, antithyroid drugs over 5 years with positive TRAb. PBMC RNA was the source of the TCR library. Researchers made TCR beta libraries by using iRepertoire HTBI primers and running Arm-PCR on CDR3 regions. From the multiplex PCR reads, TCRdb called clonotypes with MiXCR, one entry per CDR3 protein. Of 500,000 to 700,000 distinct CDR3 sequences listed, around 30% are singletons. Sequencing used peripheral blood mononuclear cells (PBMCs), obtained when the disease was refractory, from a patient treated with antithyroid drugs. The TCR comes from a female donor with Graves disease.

This CDR3 is CASSSPGTGVGYTF. For the CDR3, the DNA is TGTGCCAGCAGCAGTCCCGGGACAGGGGTGGGCTACACCTTC. V is TRBV28 and J is TRBJ1-2; 10 bases fit TRBD1. This CDR3 is 14 amino acids long. In germline, CDR1 is MDHEN, CDR2 SYDVKM. The J segment lost 8 bases and the V segment lost 6 bases, leaving 9 bases of the junction unmatched.